These T cell receptor beta chains were read from a single sample in a study of blood T cell repertoires in COVID-19. Sequencing used immunoSEQ multiplex PCR; TCRdb keeps in-frame clones, though not all of them. The sample carries 65,000 or so clones, 90% recorded once. Input material: peripheral blood. The receptor set was obtained from a man between 60 and 70 years old with acute or convalescent COVID-19. CDR3s include the opening cysteine and the closing phenylalanine or tryptophan. A D gene is named only where the DNA matches it firmly. The size field is filled for only some rows; it gives once, few, many or a size class.

.	TRBV4-2	.	TRBJ2-7	CASSQGDRDYEQYF	TGTGCCAGCAGCCAAGGAGACAGAGACTACGAGCAGTACTTC
once	TRBV29-1	.	TRBJ2-5	CSVGGTGVVREETQYF	TGCAGCGTCGGCGGGACCGGTGTTGTGAGGGAAGAGACCCAGTACTTC
.	TRBV6-5	TRBD1	TRBJ2-7	CASSYRGYEQYF	TGTGCCAGCAGCTACAGGGGCTACGAGCAGTACTTC
.	TRBV27	TRBD1	TRBJ1-2	CASSPITGTGYLFRYTF	TGTGCCAGCAGTCCTATTACCGGGACAGGCTATCTTTTTCGCTACACCTTC
.	TRBV29-1	.	TRBJ2-3	CSVEGWRGRGQDTQYF	TGCAGCGTTGAAGGGTGGAGGGGTAGGGGTCAAGATACGCAGTATTTT
.	TRBV7-2	.	TRBJ1-1	CASSLARGTEAFF	TGTGCCAGCAGCTTAGCACGGGGGACTGAAGCTTTCTTT
once	TRBV5-1	.	TRBJ1-6	CASSLGGASIVNSPLHF	TGCGCCAGCAGCTTGGGGGGCGCAAGTATTGTCAATTCACCCCTCCACTTT
.	TRBV30	TRBD1	TRBJ1-4	CAWSRGGDEKLFF	TGTGCCTGGAGTCGAGGGGGCGACGAAAAACTGTTTTTT
.	TRBV14	.	TRBJ1-1	CASSLRFGMNTEAFF	TGTGCCAGCAGCCTCAGGTTTGGCATGAACACTGAAGCTTTCTTT
.	TRBV15	TRBD1	TRBJ1-5	CATSSGTGGSNQPQHF	TGTGCCACCAGCAGTGGCACAGGGGGAAGCAATCAGCCCCAGCATTTT
.	TRBV7-9	.	TRBJ2-7	CASSLGGPYEQYF	TGTGCCAGCAGCTTAGGGGGCCCCTACGAGCAGTACTTC
.	TRBV19	.	TRBJ1-6	CASSMREISYNSPLHF	TGTGCCAGTAGTATGAGGGAGATCTCCTATAATTCACCCCTCCACTTT
.	TRBV24-1	TRBD1	TRBJ2-7	CATSDRGPGQGPYEQYF	TGTGCCACCAGTGATCGGGGACCGGGACAGGGCCCCTACGAGCAGTACTTC
once	TRBV6-5	TRBD1	TRBJ1-1	CASRGTGSAEAFF	TGTGCCAGCAGGGGGACAGGGTCGGCTGAAGCTTTCTTT
.	TRBV12-5	.	TRBJ1-1	CASGPLVGGPAFF	TGTGCTAGTGGACCCTTAGTCGGAGGACCAGCTTTCTTT
.	TRBV5-1	.	TRBJ1-5	CASSLEGQGSNQPQHF	TGCGCCAGCAGCTTGGAGGGACAAGGTAGCAATCAGCCCCAGCATTTT
.	TRBV18	.	TRBJ2-7	CASSPGANYEQYF	TGTGCCAGCTCACCAGGGGCAAACTACGAGCAGTACTTC
.	TRBV18	.	TRBJ1-1	CASSLPTGSLDTEAFF	TGTGCCAGCTCACTCCCAACCGGTAGTTTGGACACTGAAGCTTTCTTT
.	TRBV19	TRBD1	TRBJ1-6	CASSTRGGTGEKNSPLHF	TGTGCCAGTAGCACCCGTGGGGGGACAGGGGAAAAAAATTCACCCCTCCACTTT
.	TRBV3-1/TRBV3-2	.	TRBJ1-1	CASSQDQEGWTEAFF	TGTGCCAGCAGCCAAGATCAGGAGGGGTGGACTGAAGCTTTCTTT
.	TRBV19	.	TRBJ1-2	CASSIGGNRIDYGYTF	TGTGCCAGTAGTATAGGCGGGAATCGGATAGACTATGGCTACACCTTC
.	TRBV30	.	TRBJ1-3	CAWTYDWSSGNTIYF	TGTGCCTGGACGTACGATTGGAGCTCTGGAAACACCATATATTTT
.	TRBV14	.	TRBJ1-3	CASSPNRFRSGNTIYF	TGTGCCAGCAGCCCAAACAGGTTCCGCTCTGGAAACACCATATATTTT
.	TRBV6-5	TRBD1	TRBJ1-5	CASKTGVQPQHF	TGTGCCAGCAAGACAGGGGTACAGCCCCAGCATTTT
.	TRBV6-6	.	TRBJ1-4	CASSLPGEEKLFF	TGTGCCAGCAGCCTCCCGGGGGAGGAAAAACTGTTTTTT
once	TRBV19	TRBD1	TRBJ1-4	CASSSTTGVNEKLFF	TGTGCCAGTAGTTCCACTACAGGGGTGAATGAAAAACTGTTTTTT
.	TRBV6-5	.	TRBJ1-5	CASTQLTNQPQHF	TGTGCCAGCACACAGCTGACCAATCAGCCCCAGCATTTT
.	TRBV10-3	TRBD1	TRBJ2-3	CATQGYTDTQYF	TGTGCCACACAGGGGTACACAGATACGCAGTATTTT
.	TRBV2	TRBD2	TRBJ2-5	CASSGLAGMETQYF	TGTGCCAGCTCGGGGCTAGCGGGGATGGAGACCCAGTACTTC
.	TRBV5-1	TRBD2	TRBJ2-3	CASSLRTSPRGFADTQYF	TGCGCCAGCAGCCTACGGACTAGCCCGAGGGGATTCGCAGATACGCAGTATTTT
.	TRBV18	.	TRBJ2-1	CASSPSRGFNEQFF	TGTGCCAGCTCACCCAGCAGAGGCTTCAATGAGCAGTTCTTC
.	TRBV20-1	TRBD2	TRBJ2-5	CSASVPGGETQYF	TGCAGTGCTAGTGTCCCGGGAGGAGAGACCCAGTACTTC
once	TRBV7-8	TRBD1	TRBJ2-4	CASSAGTGGAGWGNIQYF	TGTGCCAGCAGCGCCGGGACAGGGGGCGCTGGGTGGGGGAACATTCAGTACTTC
.	TRBV2	.	TRBJ1-3	CASSESPTGLGNTIYF	TGTGCCAGCAGTGAAAGTCCGACAGGTTTAGGCAACACCATATATTTT
.	TRBV7-3	.	TRBJ2-5	CASSSARGETQYF	TGTGCCAGCAGCTCCGCGCGGGGAGAGACCCAGTACTTC
.	TRBV4-2	.	TRBJ1-5	CASSQDPGGGSGQPQHF	TGTGCCAGCAGCCAAGATCCGGGGGGAGGCTCGGGGCAGCCCCAGCATTTT
.	TRBV7-8	TRBD1	TRBJ1-2	CASSSSTGGRYGYTF	TGTGCCAGCAGCTCAAGCACAGGGGGAAGGTATGGCTACACCTTC
once	TRBV6-5	.	TRBJ1-3	CASRQGNTIYF	TGTGCCAGCAGACAGGGAAACACCATATATTTT
.	TRBV2	TRBD1	TRBJ1-1	CASSESGTGSRGAFF	TGTGCCAGCAGTGAAAGCGGGACAGGGTCCCGGGGAGCTTTCTTT
once	TRBV5-1	.	TRBJ2-1	CASIQGVSAYNEQFF	TGCGCCAGTATACAGGGTGTCTCTGCCTACAATGAGCAGTTCTTC